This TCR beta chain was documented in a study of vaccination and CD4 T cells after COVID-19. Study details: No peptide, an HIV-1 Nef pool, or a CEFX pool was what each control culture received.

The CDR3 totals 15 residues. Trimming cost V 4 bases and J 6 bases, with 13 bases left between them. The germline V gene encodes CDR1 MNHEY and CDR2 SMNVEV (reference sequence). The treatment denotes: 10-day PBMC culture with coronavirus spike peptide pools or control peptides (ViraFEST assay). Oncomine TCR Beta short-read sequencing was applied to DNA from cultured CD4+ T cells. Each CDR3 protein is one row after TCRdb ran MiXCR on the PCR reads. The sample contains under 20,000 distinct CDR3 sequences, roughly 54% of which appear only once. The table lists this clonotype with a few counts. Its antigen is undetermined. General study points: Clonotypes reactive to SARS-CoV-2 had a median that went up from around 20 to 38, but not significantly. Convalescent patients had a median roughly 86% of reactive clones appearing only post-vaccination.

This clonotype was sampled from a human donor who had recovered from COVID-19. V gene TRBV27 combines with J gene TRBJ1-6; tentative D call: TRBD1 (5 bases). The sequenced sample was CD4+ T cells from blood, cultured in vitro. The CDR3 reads CASSSPGPSNSPLHF. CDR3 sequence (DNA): TGTGCCAGCAGTTCCCCGGGACCGTCTAATTCACCCCTCCACTTT.